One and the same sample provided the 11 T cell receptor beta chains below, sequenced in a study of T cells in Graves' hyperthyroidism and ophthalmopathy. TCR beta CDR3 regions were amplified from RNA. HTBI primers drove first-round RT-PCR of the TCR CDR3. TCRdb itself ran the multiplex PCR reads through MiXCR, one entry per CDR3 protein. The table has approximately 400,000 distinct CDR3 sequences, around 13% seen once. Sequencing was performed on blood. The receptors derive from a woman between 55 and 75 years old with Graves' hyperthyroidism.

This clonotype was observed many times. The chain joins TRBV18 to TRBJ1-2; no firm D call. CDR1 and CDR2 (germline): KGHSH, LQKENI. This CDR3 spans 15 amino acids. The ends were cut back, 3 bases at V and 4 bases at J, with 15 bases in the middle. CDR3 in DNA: TGTGCCAGCTCACCCCGAGCGGAGGTAGCCTATGGCTACACCTTC. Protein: CASSPRAEVAYGYTF.

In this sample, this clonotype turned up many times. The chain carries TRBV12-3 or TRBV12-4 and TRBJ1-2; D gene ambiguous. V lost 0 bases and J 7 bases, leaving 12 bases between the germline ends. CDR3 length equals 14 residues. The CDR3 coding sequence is TGTGCCAGCAGTTTAGCGCGAATCCCCCCTGGCTACACCTTC. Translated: CASSLARIPPGYTF.

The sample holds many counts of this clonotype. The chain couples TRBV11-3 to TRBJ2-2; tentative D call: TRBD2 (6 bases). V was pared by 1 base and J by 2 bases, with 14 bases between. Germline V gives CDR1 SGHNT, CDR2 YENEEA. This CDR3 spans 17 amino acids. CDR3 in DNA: TGTGCCAGCAGCTTAGGAGGAGGGACCGCCAACACCGGGGAGCTGTTTTTT. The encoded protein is CASSLGGGTANTGELFF.

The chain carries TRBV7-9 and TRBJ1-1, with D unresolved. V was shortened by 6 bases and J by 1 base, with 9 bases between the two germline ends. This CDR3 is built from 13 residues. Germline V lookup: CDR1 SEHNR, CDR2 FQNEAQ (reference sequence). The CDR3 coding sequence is TGTGCCAGCAGATTGAATCCGAACACTGAAGCTTTCTTT. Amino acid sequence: CASRLNPNTEAFF.

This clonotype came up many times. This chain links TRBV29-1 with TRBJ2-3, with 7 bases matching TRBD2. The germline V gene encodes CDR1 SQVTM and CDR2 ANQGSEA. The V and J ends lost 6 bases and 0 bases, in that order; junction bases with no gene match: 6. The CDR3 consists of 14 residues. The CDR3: CSVILATSTDTQYF. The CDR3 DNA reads TGCAGCGTGATACTAGCGACTAGCACAGATACGCAGTATTTT.

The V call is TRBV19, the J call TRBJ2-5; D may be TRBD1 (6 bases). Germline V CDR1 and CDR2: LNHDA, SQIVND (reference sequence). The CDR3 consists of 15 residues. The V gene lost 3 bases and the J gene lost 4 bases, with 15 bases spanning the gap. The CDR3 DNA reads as TGTGCCAGTAGTATTACGAGGGGGAGAGGAGAGACCCAGTACTTC. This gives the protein CASSITRGRGETQYF.

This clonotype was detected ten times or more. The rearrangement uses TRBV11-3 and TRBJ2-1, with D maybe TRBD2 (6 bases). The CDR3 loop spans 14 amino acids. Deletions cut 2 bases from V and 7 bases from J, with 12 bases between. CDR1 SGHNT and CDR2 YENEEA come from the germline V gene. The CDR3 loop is CASSLYGEENEQFF. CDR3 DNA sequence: TGTGCCAGCAGCTTATACGGGGAGGAAAATGAGCAGTTCTTC.

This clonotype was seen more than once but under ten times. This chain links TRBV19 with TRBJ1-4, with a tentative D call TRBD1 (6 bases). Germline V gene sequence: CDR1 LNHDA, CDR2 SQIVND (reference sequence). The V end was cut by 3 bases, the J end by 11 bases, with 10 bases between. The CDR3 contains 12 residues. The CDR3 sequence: CASSIIGGKLFF. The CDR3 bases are TGTGCCAGTAGTATCATAGGGGGGAAACTGTTTTTT.

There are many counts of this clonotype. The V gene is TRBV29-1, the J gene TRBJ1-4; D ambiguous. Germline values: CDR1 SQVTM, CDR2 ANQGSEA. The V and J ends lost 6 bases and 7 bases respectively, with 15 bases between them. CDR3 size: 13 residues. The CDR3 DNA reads TGCAGCGTCCGCGTAACGGGTGGTGAAAAACTGTTTTTT. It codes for CSVRVTGGEKLFF.

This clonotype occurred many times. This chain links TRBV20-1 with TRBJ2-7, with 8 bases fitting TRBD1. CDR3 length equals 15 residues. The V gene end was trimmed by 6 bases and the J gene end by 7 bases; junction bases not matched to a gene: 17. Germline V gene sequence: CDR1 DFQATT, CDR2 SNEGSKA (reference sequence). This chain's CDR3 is CSALGGDRLTGEQYF. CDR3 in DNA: TGCAGTGCATTAGGAGGGGACAGGCTCACGGGGGAGCAGTACTTC.

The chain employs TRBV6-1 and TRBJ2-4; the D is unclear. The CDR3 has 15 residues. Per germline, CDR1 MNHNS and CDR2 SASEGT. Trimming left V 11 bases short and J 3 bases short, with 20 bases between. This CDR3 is CAGRSEGPGKNIQYF. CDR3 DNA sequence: TGTGCCGGAAGGTCAGAAGGGCCCGGCAAAAACATTCAGTACTTC.